What follows is one T cell receptor (beta chain) and its context. The method was immunoSEQ multiplex PCR; TCRdb's version includes in-frame clones alone and lacks a portion of them. This table has about 120,000 clones, 89% appearing once. This record belongs to a study of cytomegalovirus exposure and HLA in healthy donors. Germline loops: CDR1 KGHSH, CDR2 LQKENI. Losses at the gene ends were 6 bases for V and 0 bases for J; bases not matched to a gene: 4. The CDR3 is 15 amino acids. V and J are TRBV18 and TRBJ1-4; 7 bases are shared with TRBD1. Source material: PBMCs. The origin of this receptor is a woman between 18 and 29 years old in good health and CMV-seronegative. As DNA, the CDR3 is TGTGCCAGCTCTCGACAGGGCGCAACTAATGAAAAACTGTTTTTT. Translated: CASSRQGATNEKLFF.